This T cell receptor (beta chain) was observed in a study of regulatory T cells in long-lasting Graves disease. Study background: New Graves' disease cases had less than 3 months of antithyroid drugs. Findings of the study overall: Exclusively peripheral blood, rather than thyroid tissue, was studied.

The CDR3 sequence is 15 residues long. The germline gives CDR1 SGHRS, CDR2 YFSETQ. V dropped 5 bases and J dropped 3 bases, with 14 bases sitting between them. According to the study, TCR beta libraries were built with iRepertoire HTBI primers and CDR3-region Arm-PCR. TCRdb used MiXCR to reprocess the multiplex PCR reads, holding one entry per CDR3 protein. The sample includes around 400,000 distinct CDR3 sequences, about 14% of them seen just once. Time point noted: newly diagnosed GD, antithyroid drugs for less than 3 months. RNA isolated from PBMCs was used to make the TCR library. This clonotype was seen at least ten times. Its antigen is not identified.

The sequence came from a female donor with Graves disease. The sample was peripheral blood mononuclear cells (PBMCs), taken at new diagnosis, from a patient treated with antithyroid drugs. The V call is TRBV5-1, the J call TRBJ2-2, with D perhaps matching TRBD2 (6 bases). CDR3 loop: CASSRAGPDTGELFF. Here the CDR3 DNA reads TGCGCCAGCAGTAGGGCGGGGCCAGACACCGGGGAGCTGTTTTTT.